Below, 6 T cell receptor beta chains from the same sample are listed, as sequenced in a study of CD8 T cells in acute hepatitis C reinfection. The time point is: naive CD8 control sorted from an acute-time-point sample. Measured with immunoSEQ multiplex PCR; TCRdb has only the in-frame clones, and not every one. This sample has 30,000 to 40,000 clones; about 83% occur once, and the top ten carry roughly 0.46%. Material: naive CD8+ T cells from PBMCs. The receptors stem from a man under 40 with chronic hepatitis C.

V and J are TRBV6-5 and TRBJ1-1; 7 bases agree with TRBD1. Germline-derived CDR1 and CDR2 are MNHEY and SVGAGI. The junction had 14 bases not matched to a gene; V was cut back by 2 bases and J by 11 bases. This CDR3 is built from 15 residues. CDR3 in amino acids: CASSYHSGDRQGAFF. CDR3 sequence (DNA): TGTGCCAGCAGTTACCACTCGGGGGATAGACAGGGTGCTTTCTTT.

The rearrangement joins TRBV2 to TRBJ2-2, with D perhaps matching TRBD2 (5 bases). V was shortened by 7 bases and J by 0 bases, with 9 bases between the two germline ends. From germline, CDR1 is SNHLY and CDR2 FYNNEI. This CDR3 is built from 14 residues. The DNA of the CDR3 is TGTGCCAGCATGGTAGCGACGAACACCGGGGAGCTGTTTTTT. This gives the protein CASMVATNTGELFF.

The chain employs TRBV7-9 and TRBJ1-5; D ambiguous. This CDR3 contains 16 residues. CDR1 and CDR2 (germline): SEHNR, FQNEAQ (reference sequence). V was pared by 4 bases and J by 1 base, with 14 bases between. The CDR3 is CASSSPRWESNQPQHF. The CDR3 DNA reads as TGTGCCAGCAGCTCCCCCCGTTGGGAGAGCAATCAGCCCCAGCATTTT.

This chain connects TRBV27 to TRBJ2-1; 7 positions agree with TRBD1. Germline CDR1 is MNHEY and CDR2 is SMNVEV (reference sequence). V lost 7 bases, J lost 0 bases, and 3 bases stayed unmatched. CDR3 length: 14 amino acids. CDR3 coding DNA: TGTGCCAGCACCAGGGGGAGCTCCTACAATGAGCAGTTCTTC. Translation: CASTRGSSYNEQFF.

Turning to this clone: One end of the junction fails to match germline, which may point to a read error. In DNA form, the CDR3 reads TGTGACAGCAGCTCCCCGGGGGGCGGGAGGTCCACAGATACGCAGTATTTT. It yields the protein CDSSSPGGGRSTDTQYF. The chain recombines TRBV7-2 with TRBJ2-3; 8 bases fit TRBD2. The V gene's germline CDR1 is SGHTA and CDR2 FQGNSA. The CDR3 length is 17 residues.

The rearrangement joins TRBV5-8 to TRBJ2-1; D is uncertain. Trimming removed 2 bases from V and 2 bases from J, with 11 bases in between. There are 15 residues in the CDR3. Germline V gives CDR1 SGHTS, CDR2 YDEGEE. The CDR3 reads CASSFMRSTYNEQFF. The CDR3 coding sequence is TGTGCCAGCAGCTTTATGCGATCGACCTACAATGAGCAGTTCTTC.